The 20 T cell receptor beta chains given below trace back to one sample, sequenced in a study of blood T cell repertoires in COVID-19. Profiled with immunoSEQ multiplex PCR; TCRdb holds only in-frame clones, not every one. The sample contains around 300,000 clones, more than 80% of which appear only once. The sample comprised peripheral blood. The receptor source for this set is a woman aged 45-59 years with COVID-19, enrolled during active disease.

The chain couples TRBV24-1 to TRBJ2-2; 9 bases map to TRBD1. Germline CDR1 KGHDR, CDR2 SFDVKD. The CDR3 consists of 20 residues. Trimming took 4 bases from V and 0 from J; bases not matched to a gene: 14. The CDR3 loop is CATSDLQTGGYLANTGELFF. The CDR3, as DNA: TGTGCCACCAGTGACCTCCAGACAGGGGGATACCTCGCGAACACCGGGGAGCTGTTTTTT.

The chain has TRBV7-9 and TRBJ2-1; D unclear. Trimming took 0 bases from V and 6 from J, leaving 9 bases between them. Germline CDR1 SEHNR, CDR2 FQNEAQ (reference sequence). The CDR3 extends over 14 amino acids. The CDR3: CASSLAQLINEQFF. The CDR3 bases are TGTGCCAGCAGCTTAGCGCAACTGATCAATGAGCAGTTCTTC.

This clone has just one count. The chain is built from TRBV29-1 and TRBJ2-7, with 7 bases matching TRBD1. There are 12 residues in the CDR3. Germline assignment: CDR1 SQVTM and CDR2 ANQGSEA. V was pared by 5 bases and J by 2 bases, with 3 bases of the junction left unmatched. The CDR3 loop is CSVKTGTYEQYF. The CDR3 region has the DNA TGCAGCGTTAAGACAGGGACCTACGAGCAGTACTTC.

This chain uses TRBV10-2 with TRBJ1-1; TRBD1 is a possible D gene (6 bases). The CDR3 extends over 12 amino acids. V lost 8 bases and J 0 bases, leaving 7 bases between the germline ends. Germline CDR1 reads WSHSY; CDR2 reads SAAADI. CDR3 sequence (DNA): TGCGCCAGCGGACAGATGAACACTGAAGCTTTCTTT. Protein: CASGQMNTEAFF.

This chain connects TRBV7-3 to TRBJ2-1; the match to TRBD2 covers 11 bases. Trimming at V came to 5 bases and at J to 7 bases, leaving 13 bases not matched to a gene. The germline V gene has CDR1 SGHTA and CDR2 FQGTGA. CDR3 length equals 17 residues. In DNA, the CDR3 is TGTGCCAGCAGCCTGAATCTACTAGCGGGAGTTGGGAATGAGCAGTTCTTC. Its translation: CASSLNLLAGVGNEQFF.

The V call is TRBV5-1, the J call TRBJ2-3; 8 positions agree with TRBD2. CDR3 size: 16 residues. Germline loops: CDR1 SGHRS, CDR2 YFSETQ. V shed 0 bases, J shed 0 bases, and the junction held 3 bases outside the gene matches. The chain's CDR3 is CASSLGTSLSTDTQYF. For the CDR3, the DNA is TGCGCCAGCAGCTTGGGGACTAGCTTGAGCACAGATACGCAGTATTTT. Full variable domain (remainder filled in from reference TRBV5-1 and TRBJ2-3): KAGVTQTPRYLIKTRGQQVTLSCSPISGHRSVSWYQQTPGQGLQFLFEYFSETQRNKGNFPGRFSGRQFSNSRSEMNVSTLELGDSALYLCASSLGTSLSTDTQYFGPGTRLTVL.

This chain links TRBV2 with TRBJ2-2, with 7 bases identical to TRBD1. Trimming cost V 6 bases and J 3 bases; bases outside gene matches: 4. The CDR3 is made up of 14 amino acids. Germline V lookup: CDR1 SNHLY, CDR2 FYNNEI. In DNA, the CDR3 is TGTGCCAGCAGCCGTACAGGGGACACCGGGGAGCTGTTTTTT. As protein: CASSRTGDTGELFF.

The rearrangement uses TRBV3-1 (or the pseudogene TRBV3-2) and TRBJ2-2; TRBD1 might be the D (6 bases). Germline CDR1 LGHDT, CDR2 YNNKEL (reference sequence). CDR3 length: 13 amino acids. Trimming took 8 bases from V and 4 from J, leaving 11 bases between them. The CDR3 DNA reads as TGTGCCAGCGCCAGGGGTGGCACCGGGGAGCTGTTTTTT. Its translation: CASARGGTGELFF.

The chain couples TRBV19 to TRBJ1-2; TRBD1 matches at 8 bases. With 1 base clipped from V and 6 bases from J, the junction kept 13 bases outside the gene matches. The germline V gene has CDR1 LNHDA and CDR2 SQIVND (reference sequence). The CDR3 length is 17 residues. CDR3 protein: CASSIGGARGLFNGYTF. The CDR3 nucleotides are TGTGCCAGTAGTATAGGTGGCGCCAGGGGGCTTTTTAATGGCTACACCTTC.

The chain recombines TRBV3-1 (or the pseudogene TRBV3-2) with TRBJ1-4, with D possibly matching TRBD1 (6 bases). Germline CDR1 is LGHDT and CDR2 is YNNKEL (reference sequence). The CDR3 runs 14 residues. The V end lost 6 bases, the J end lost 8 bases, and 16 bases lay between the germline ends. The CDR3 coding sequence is TGTGCCAGCAGTCATGGGGGGGCTCGGGAAAAACTGTTTTTT. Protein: CASSHGGAREKLFF.

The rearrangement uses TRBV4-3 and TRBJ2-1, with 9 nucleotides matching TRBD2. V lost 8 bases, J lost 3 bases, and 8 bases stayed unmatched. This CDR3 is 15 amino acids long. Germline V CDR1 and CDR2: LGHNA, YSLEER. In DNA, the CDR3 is TGCGCCAGCGCTCGGAGTAGCGGGAGCTACAATGAGCAGTTCTTC. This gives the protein CASARSSGSYNEQFF.

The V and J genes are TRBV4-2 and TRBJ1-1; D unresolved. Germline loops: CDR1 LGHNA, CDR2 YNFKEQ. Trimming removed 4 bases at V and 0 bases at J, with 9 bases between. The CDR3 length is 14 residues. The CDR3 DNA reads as TGTGCCAGCAGCCGAACAGAGATGAACACTGAAGCTTTCTTT. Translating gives CASSRTEMNTEAFF.

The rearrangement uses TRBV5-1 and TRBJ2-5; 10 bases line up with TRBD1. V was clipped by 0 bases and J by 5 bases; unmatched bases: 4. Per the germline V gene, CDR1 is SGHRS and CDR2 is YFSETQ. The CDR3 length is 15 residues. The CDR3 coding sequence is TGCGCCAGCAGCTTGGACGACAGGGGGCGGGAGACCCAGTACTTC. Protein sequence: CASSLDDRGRETQYF.

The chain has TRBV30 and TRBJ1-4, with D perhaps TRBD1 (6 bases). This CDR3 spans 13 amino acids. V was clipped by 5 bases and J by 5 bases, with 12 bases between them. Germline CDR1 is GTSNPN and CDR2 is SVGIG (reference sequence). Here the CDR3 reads CAWGGHPNEKLFF. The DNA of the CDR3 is TGTGCCTGGGGGGGACATCCAAATGAAAAACTGTTTTTT. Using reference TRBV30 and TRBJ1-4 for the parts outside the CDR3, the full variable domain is SQTIHQWPATLVQPVGSPLSLECTVEGTSNPNLYWYRQAAGRGLQLLFYSVGIGQISSEVPQNLSASRPQDRQFILSSKKLLLSDSGFYLCAWGGHPNEKLFFGSGTQLSVL.

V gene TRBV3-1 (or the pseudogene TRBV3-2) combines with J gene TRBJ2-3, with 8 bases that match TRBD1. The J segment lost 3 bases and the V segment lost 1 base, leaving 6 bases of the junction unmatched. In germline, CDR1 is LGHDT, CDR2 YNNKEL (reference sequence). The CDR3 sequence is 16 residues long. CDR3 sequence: CASSQGQGSRTDTQYF. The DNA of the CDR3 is TGTGCCAGCAGCCAAGGACAGGGGAGTCGGACAGATACGCAGTATTTT.

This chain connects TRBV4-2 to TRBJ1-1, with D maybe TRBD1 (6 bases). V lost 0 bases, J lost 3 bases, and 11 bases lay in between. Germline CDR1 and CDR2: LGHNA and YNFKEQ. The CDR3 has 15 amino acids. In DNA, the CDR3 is TGTGCCAGCAGCCAAGATGGGGGCATCTACACTGAAGCTTTCTTT. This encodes CASSQDGGIYTEAFF.

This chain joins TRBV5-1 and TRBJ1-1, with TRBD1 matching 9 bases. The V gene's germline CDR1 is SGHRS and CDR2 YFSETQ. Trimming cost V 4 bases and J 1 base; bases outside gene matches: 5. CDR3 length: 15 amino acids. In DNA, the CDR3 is TGCGCCAGCAGCCCTGGGACAGGGCAGAACACTGAAGCTTTCTTT. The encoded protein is CASSPGTGQNTEAFF. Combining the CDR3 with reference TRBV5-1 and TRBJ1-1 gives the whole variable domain KAGVTQTPRYLIKTRGQQVTLSCSPISGHRSVSWYQQTPGQGLQFLFEYFSETQRNKGNFPGRFSGRQFSNSRSEMNVSTLELGDSALYLCASSPGTGQNTEAFFGQGTRLTVV.

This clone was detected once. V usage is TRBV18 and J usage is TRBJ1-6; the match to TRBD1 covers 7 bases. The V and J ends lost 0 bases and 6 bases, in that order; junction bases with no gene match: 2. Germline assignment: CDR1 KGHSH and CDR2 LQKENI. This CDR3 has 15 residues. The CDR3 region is CASSPPTGRNSPLHF. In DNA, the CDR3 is TGTGCCAGCTCACCACCGACAGGGCGTAATTCACCCCTCCACTTT.

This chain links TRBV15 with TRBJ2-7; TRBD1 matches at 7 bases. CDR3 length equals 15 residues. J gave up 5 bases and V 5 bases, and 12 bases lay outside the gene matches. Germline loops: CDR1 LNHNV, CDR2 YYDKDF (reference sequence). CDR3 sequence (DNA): TGTGCCACCAGCGAAGGACGGACAGGAATGAACGAGCAGTACTTC. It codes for CATSEGRTGMNEQYF.

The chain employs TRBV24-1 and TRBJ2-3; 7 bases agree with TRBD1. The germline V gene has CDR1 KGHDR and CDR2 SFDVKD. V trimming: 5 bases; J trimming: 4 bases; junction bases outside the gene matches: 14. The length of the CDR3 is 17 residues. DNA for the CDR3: TGTGCCACCAGTGGCCCTTTGCGACAGGGACATCCAGATACGCAGTATTTT. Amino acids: CATSGPLRQGHPDTQYF.